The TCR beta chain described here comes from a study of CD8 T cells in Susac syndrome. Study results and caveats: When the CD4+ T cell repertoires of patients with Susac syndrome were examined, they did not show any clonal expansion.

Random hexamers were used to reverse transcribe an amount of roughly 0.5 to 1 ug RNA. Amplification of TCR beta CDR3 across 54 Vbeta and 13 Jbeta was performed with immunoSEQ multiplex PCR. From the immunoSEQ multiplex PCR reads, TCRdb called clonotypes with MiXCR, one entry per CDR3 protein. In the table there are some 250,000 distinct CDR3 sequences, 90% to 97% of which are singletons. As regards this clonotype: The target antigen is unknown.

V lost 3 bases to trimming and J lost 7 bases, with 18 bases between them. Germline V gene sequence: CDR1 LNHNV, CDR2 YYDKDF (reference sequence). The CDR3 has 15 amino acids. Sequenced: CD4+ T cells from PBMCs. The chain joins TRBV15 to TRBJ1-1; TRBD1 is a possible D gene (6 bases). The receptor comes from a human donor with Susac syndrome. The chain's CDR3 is CATSRETSGAFEAFF. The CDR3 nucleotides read TGTGCCACCAGCAGGGAAACCTCAGGGGCGTTTGAAGCTTTCTTT.